This T cell receptor beta chain was profiled in a study of CD8+CD57+ T cells in acquired aplastic anemia. In the study overall: Isolated CD4+ and CD8+ cells, once sorted, yielded DNA averaging about 3.2 ug. General study points: Researchers reported that CD8+ Simpson's diversity was not significantly different in patients versus controls.

Researchers used genomic DNA as the template to profile TCR beta VDJ and CDR3. TCRdb processed the reads anew with MiXCR; each CDR3 protein has one entry. The sample lists 200,000 to 250,000 distinct CDR3 sequences, roughly 35% occurring once. Trimming removed 5 bases at V and 4 bases at J, with 27 bases between. CDR1 and CDR2 from the germline V gene are SGHTA and FQGTGA. This CDR3 spans 18 amino acids. This clonotype was seen repeatedly, ten times or more. The antigen remains undetermined. The chain joins TRBV7-3 to TRBJ2-7; D might be TRBD1 (5 bases). Sequenced sample: sorted CD4+, CD8+, or CD8+CD57+ T cells (not recorded which) from PBMCs. This receptor was taken from a human donor in good health, serving as a control. The CDR3: CASSPHPLDIDRRYEQYF. As DNA, the CDR3 is TGTGCCAGCAGCCCACACCCATTAGACATCGACAGAAGATACGAGCAGTACTTC.